Listed below are T cell receptor beta chains from one sample, sequenced in a study of T cells after yellow fever vaccination. TCRdb re-derived calls from the 5' RACE reads in MiXCR, one entry per CDR3 protein. The sample includes 300,000 to 400,000 distinct CDR3 sequences, roughly an eighth seen only once; the top ten take roughly 3.1%. This sample comprised CD4+ T cells sorted from PBMCs, obtained 15 days after the yellow fever booster vaccination. The receptors were sampled from a man aged 18 to 30 who received the YFV17D yellow fever vaccine. Each CDR3 is given with its conserved first and last residue. Each record gives: V gene, D gene, clone size, J gene, CDR3 DNA, CDR3 protein. The D gene is left open where the match is weak. Clone size is stated in some rows and not others, as once, few, many or a class when expanded.

>TRBV20-1|TRBD2|-|TRBJ2-5
TGCAGTGCTAGAGATTTCAGGACTAGCGGAAAGACCCAGTACTTC
CSARDFRTSGKTQYF
>TRBV10-3|-|many|TRBJ2-3
TGTGCCGTCCGGGGGGCCGAATGGAGAACGCAGTATTTT
CAVRGAEWRTQYF
>TRBV5-1|TRBD1|-|TRBJ2-3
TGCGCCAGCAGCTTGACAGGGGCCGCCGATACGCAGTATTTT
CASSLTGAADTQYF
>TRBV7-9|TRBD2|few|TRBJ2-5
TGTGCCAGCAGCTTTGGCGGGGGGATCCAAGAGACCCAGTACTTC
CASSFGGGIQETQYF
>TRBV7-3|TRBD1|few|TRBJ2-3
TGTGCCAGCAGCTTCGGGACAGCCACAGATACGCAGTATTTT
CASSFGTATDTQYF
>TRBV5-6|-|many|TRBJ2-3
TGTGCCAGCAGCCCACAGGGAAATACGCAGTATTTT
CASSPQGNTQYF
>TRBV12-3/TRBV12-4|-|-|TRBJ2-3
TGTGCCAGCATGTCAGGGGGCACAGATACGCAGTATTTT
CASMSGGTDTQYF
>TRBV12-3/TRBV12-4|-|-|TRBJ1-2
TGTGCCAGCAGTGCCTCGGGGGCGGCAAACTATGGCTACACCTTC
CASSASGAANYGYTF
>TRBV20-1|-|-|TRBJ2-3
TGCAGTGCTAAACCCTGGGACCGCGCCCCCCCAGATACGCAGTATTTT
CSAKPWDRAPPDTQYF
>TRBV6-6|TRBD1|-|TRBJ2-7
TGTGCCAGCAGGCCGGACAGGGTCGTAACCTACGAGCAGTACTTC
CASRPDRVVTYEQYF
>TRBV20-1|-|few|TRBJ2-7
TGCAGTGCTAGAGTTCCCTTATCCTACGAGCAGTACTTC
CSARVPLSYEQYF
>TRBV5-1|TRBD1|-|TRBJ2-3
TGCGCCAGCAGCGGGGGACAGGGCCCCACAGATACGCAGTATTTT
CASSGGQGPTDTQYF
>TRBV6-5|-|-|TRBJ1-2
TGTGCCAGCAGCCCTCAGGGATTTAAGCACTATGGCTACACCTTC
CASSPQGFKHYGYTF
>TRBV25-1|TRBD2|few|TRBJ2-7
TGTGCCAGCGGGGGGGTCTACGAGCAGTACTTC
CASGGVYEQYF
>TRBV20-1|-|-|TRBJ1-2
TGCAGTGCTAGTCCTAGCAACTATGGCTACACCTTC
CSASPSNYGYTF
>TRBV7-8|TRBD2|few|TRBJ2-1
TGTGCCAGCAGCTCTAAGGCGGGGGAAACCTACAATGAGCAGTTCTTC
CASSSKAGETYNEQFF
>TRBV12-3/TRBV12-4|-|-|TRBJ2-4
TGTGCCAGCAGTGGGGCGGGTTGGCGCCACATTCAGTACTTC
CASSGAGWRHIQYF